This passage covers 20 T cell receptor beta chains from one sample sequenced in a study of metastatic and nonmetastatic thyroid tumors. TCRdb re-called the PCR reads with MiXCR. The data show about 20,000 clones, roughly a sixth seen once. Treatment of any kind had been given to no patient before thyroid surgery. Sequencing was performed on tumor tissue. The receptor set was obtained from a female donor with papillary thyroid cancer or a benign thyroid nodule (not recorded which). Some clones in this sample may be carry-over from other donors' samples.

This clone was seen many times. The V and J genes are TRBV6-5 and TRBJ1-5; a possible D gene is TRBD1 (6 bases). The V end was cut by 0 bases, the J end by 7 bases, with 16 bases between. The CDR3 spans 16 residues. Per germline, CDR1 MNHEY and CDR2 SVGAGI. The CDR3 sequence: CASSYSTDPRGQPQHF. CDR3 in DNA: TGTGCCAGCAGTTACTCGACCGACCCGAGGGGGCAGCCCCAGCATTTT.

At least ten counts were recorded for this clone. The rearrangement joins TRBV9 to TRBJ2-5; D not resolved. The CDR3 totals 14 residues. CDR1 is SGDLS and CDR2 is YYNGEE in the germline V gene. V lost 3 bases and J lost 1, with 10 bases in between. For the CDR3, the DNA is TGTGCCAGCAGCGGGGAAGATTCCCAAGAGACCCAGTACTTC. Its protein product is CASSGEDSQETQYF.

This clone was observed at least ten times. The sample contains more than one DNA sequence encoding this CDR3. The chain carries TRBV5-1 and TRBJ2-1, with 8 bases identical to TRBD2. Looked up from germline, CDR1 is SGHRS and CDR2 is YFSETQ. The CDR3 extends over 15 amino acids. Germline trimming cut 4 bases from V and 4 bases from J; bases unmatched to any gene: 7. CDR3 sequence reads: CASSLTSGIYNEQFF. For the CDR3, the DNA is TGCGCCAGCAGCCTAACTAGCGGAATATACAATGAGCAGTTCTTC.

This clone was found many times. A much larger clone differs by one base, so this may be a read error. The genes are TRBV10-3 and TRBJ2-1; D is unresolved. The CDR3 contains 15 residues. In germline, CDR1 is ENHRY, CDR2 SYGVKD. The CDR3 DNA follows: TGTGCCATCAGTGAGTTTCTAACGACCTACAATGAGCAGTCCTTC. It specifies CAISEFLTTYNEQSF.

The V call is TRBV5-1, the J call TRBJ2-5, with D tentatively TRBD2 (7 bases). The DNA end favors TRBJ2-1, so the J call may be wrong. In germline, CDR1 is SGHRS, CDR2 YFSETQ. The CDR3 runs to 14 residues. The CDR3 DNA is TGCGCCAGCAGCAAAGGGGGGGGAAACAATGAGCAGTTCTTC. The encoded protein is CASSKGGGNNEQFF.

This clone was seen ten or more times. The genes are TRBV7-3 and TRBJ2-1; D remains unclear. In germline, CDR1 is SGHTA, CDR2 FQGTGA. This CDR3 contains 13 residues. Trimming removed 4 bases at V and 10 bases at J, with 14 bases between. CDR3 bases: TGTGCCAGCAGCTCCACCGGGCCCAACGAGCAGTTCTTC. Its protein is CASSSTGPNEQFF.

The chain uses TRBV6-1 and TRBJ1-4; D is ambiguous. The CDR3 has 14 residues. Looked up from germline, CDR1 is MNHNS and CDR2 is SASEGT. V was clipped by 7 bases and J by 6 bases, with 15 bases between them. The CDR3, as DNA: TGTGCCAGCAACCGAGACGGGAACTATGAAAAACTGTTTTTT. Amino acid sequence: CASNRDGNYEKLFF.

This clone was seen many times. The chain has TRBV20-1 and TRBJ2-5; D is unresolved. The CDR3 spans 15 residues. Germline V gene lookup returns CDR1 DFQATT and CDR2 SNEGSKA (reference sequence). The V end was cut by 4 bases, the J end by 6 bases, with 21 bases between. The CDR3 sequence: CSANGLRASIKTQYF. The CDR3 bases are TGCAGTGCTAACGGTCTACGGGCGAGCATAAAGACCCAGTACTTC.

Sample share makes this clone medium-sized. Within the sample, other DNA sequences also encode this same CDR3. The chain is built from TRBV6-6 and TRBJ2-7, with D unclear. CDR3 length equals 13 residues. V was trimmed by 0 bases and J by 7 bases, leaving 10 bases between them. Germline V gives CDR1 MNHNY, CDR2 SVGAGI (reference sequence). The CDR3 DNA reads TGTGCCAGCAGTTACTCGATAGGCCGGGAGCAGTACTTC. Translating gives CASSYSIGREQYF.

The chain couples TRBV2 to TRBJ1-6, with 10 bases that match TRBD1. Germline V CDR1 and CDR2: SNHLY, FYNNEI. The CDR3 length is 19 residues. V was clipped by 6 bases and J by 7 bases; unmatched bases: 18. The CDR3 region is CASRKRTGGTGGTNSPLHF. Here the CDR3 DNA reads TGTGCCAGCAGGAAGAGGACAGGGGGGACAGGTGGCACCAATTCACCCCTCCACTTT.

This clone was detected many times. V and J are TRBV11-2 and TRBJ1-5; D may be TRBD1 (5 bases). This CDR3 is built from 14 residues. CDR1 is SGHAT, CDR2 FQNNGV, per germline. The V and J ends lost 6 bases and 6 bases respectively, with 15 bases between them. CDR3 region: CASSRDLGGQPQHF. The CDR3 coding sequence is TGTGCCAGCAGTAGGGACCTCGGGGGTCAGCCCCAGCATTTT.

The J gene is TRBJ2-3, the V gene TRBV13; a possible D gene is TRBD1 (5 bases). Germline-derived CDR1 and CDR2 are PRHDT and FYEKMQ (reference sequence). The CDR3 contains 18 residues. V dropped 1 base and J dropped 4 bases, with 21 bases sitting between them. CDR3 sequence: CASSLVRAVGRRSDTQYF. DNA of the CDR3: TGTGCCAGCAGCTTAGTCCGCGCGGTGGGGCGTCGTTCAGATACGCAGTATTTT. The full variable domain, with the rest looked up from reference TRBV13 and TRBJ2-3, is AAGVIQSPRHLIKEKRETATLKCYPIPRHDTVYWYQQGPGQDPQFLISFYEKMQSDKGSIPDRFSAQQFSDYHSELNMSSLELGDSALYFCASSLVRAVGRRSDTQYFGPGTRLTVL.

This clone has a count of ten or more. The J gene is TRBJ1-1, the V gene TRBV30, with D hard to call. The length of the CDR3 is 12 residues. V was trimmed by 0 bases and J by 7 bases, leaving 9 bases between them. The germline gives CDR1 GTSNPN, CDR2 SVGIG (reference sequence). For the CDR3, the DNA is TGTGCCTGGAGTGTAACCGGAGATGAAGCTTTCTTT. As protein: CAWSVTGDEAFF.

Judged by abundance, this clone is medium-sized. The rearrangement joins TRBV19 to TRBJ1-2, with a tentative D call TRBD1 (5 bases). The V gene's germline CDR1 is LNHDA and CDR2 SQIVND (reference sequence). The germline V and J ends were trimmed by 6 bases and 5 bases, with 16 bases remaining between them. The CDR3 covers 14 residues. The CDR3, as DNA: TGTGCCAGTAGCCCCGACCGACAGATATATGGCTACACCTTC. Encoded protein: CASSPDRQIYGYTF.

This clone was seen at least ten times. V usage is TRBV9 and J usage is TRBJ2-2; no firm D call. The CDR3 length is 14 residues. The V end was cut by 1 base, the J end by 1 base, with 5 bases between. Per germline, CDR1 SGDLS and CDR2 YYNGEE. Written as DNA, the CDR3 is TGTGCCAGCAGCGTACGAGGGAACACCGGGGAGCTGTTTTTT. As protein: CASSVRGNTGELFF.

This clone was observed many times. The J gene is TRBJ2-1, the V gene TRBV4-2; D is perhaps TRBD1 or TRBD2 (5 bases each). The length of the CDR3 is 12 residues. Looked up from germline, CDR1 is LGHNA and CDR2 is YNFKEQ. V was shortened by 10 bases and J by 4 bases, with 11 bases between the two germline ends. The chain's CDR3 is CATTGTYNEQFF. The CDR3 coding sequence is TGTGCCACCACCGGGACGTACAATGAGCAGTTCTTC.

This clone was detected many times. The rearrangement uses TRBV5-1 and TRBJ2-1, with D unclear. The V gene lost 3 bases and the J gene lost 4 bases, with 20 bases spanning the gap. The CDR3 runs to 17 residues. Per germline, CDR1 SGHRS and CDR2 YFSETQ. The DNA of the CDR3 is TGCGCCAGCAGCTCCCTGGCTAGGTTTACCGCGTACAATGAGCAGTTCTTC. Its protein product is CASSSLARFTAYNEQFF.

The chain joins TRBV2 to TRBJ2-7; 8 nucleotides match TRBD2. The trim removed 3 bases at V and 3 bases at J, leaving 10 bases unmatched. The CDR3 extends over 16 amino acids. CDR1 and CDR2 from the germline V gene are SNHLY and FYNNEI. The CDR3 spells CASSEGGLGLRYEQYF. CDR3 coding DNA: TGTGCCAGCAGTGAGGGGGGACTAGGTCTACGCTACGAGCAGTACTTC.

This clone ranks as medium-sized. The chain links TRBV6-1 to TRBJ2-7, with 13 positions matching TRBD2. Germline V lookup: CDR1 MNHNS, CDR2 SASEGT. The CDR3 extends over 15 amino acids. The V and J ends lost 8 bases and 4 bases, in that order; junction bases with no gene match: 8. As DNA, the CDR3 is TGTGCCAGCGGATTCGGACTAGCGGGAGCATACGAGCAGTACTTC. Its protein is CASGFGLAGAYEQYF.

The chain uses TRBV11-2 and TRBJ1-6, with D perhaps TRBD1 (6 bases). The CDR3 contains 15 residues. Germline-derived CDR1 and CDR2 are SGHAT and FQNNGV. V lost 3 bases to trimming and J lost 5 bases, with 11 bases between them. This CDR3 is CASSFQGINNSPLHF. The CDR3 nucleotides read TGTGCCAGCAGCTTCCAGGGGATAAATAATTCACCCCTCCACTTT.